The sequence of this T cell receptor beta chain was determined in a study of shared clonotypes between healthy human individuals. Findings and limits, study-wide: In having few donors, the study represented limited genetic and exposure-history diversity. Rarefaction curves obtained for sorted subsets showed sequencing incomplete despite large depth.

The table came from immunoSEQ multiplex PCR; TCRdb's copy has only in-frame clones and leaves some out. The table lists under 1,900,000 clones, about 98.5% of them singletons, with over 0.3% in the top ten. With regard to this clone: Its antigen is unknown.

CDR3 size: 19 residues. V shed 4 bases and J shed 0 bases, with 23 bases lying between them. CDR1 and CDR2 (germline): SGDLS, YYNGEE. Sequencing was performed on naive CD4+ T cells sorted from blood. Subset of the sample: CD45RA+ positively selected. This TCR was sampled from a young man in good health. This chain joins TRBV9 and TRBJ2-1, with a weak D call TRBD2 (6 bases). CDR3 sequence reads: CASSPQSFSGVSSYNEQFF. The CDR3 DNA reads TGTGCCAGCAGCCCGCAGTCTTTTAGCGGTGTGAGCTCCTACAATGAGCAGTTCTTC.